This passage covers 17 T cell receptor beta chains from one sample sequenced in a study of blood T cell repertoires in COVID-19. Measured with immunoSEQ multiplex PCR; TCRdb has only the in-frame clones, and not every one. The sample has 250,000 to 300,000 clones, approximately 86% seen once. Specimen: peripheral blood. These receptors were taken from a woman in her 70s with COVID-19, enrolled during active disease.

The chain employs TRBV3-1 (or the pseudogene TRBV3-2) and TRBJ1-2; no clear D. V was shortened by 3 bases and J by 8 bases, with 10 bases between the two germline ends. This CDR3 is 12 amino acids long. CDR1 is LGHDT and CDR2 is YNNKEL in the germline V gene (reference sequence). CDR3 sequence reads: CASSQTGRGYTF. CDR3 nucleotides: TGTGCCAGCAGCCAGACGGGAAGAGGCTACACCTTC.

With respect to this clone: This CDR3 is also generated by other DNA sequences in the sample. V is TRBV30 and J is TRBJ1-5, with D possibly matching TRBD1 (5 bases). The CDR3 totals 13 residues. Trimming removed 0 bases from V and 5 bases from J, with 8 bases in between. CDR1 and CDR2 (germline): GTSNPN, SVGIG (reference sequence). For the CDR3, the DNA is TGTGCCTGGAGTGTAGGAGGGGATCAGCCCCAGCATTTT. Protein sequence: CAWSVGGDQPQHF.

In this sample, this clone turned up once. The gene calls are TRBV3-1 (or the pseudogene TRBV3-2) and TRBJ1-6; TRBD1 might be the D (6 bases). Deletions cut 4 bases from V and 10 bases from J, with 14 bases between. This CDR3 comprises 14 residues. Germline CDR1 and CDR2: LGHDT and YNNKEL (reference sequence). CDR3 DNA sequence: TGTGCCAGCAGCCCAGGGGCGGCATGGTCACCCCTCCACTTT. Residues: CASSPGAAWSPLHF.

The J gene is TRBJ2-5, the V gene TRBV30; 9 nucleotides agree with TRBD1. The V gene end was trimmed by 1 base and the J gene end by 4 bases; junction bases not matched to a gene: 10. The CDR3 runs to 16 residues. CDR1 is GTSNPN and CDR2 is SVGIG in the germline V gene (reference sequence). The CDR3 loop reads CAWSARTGTGRETQYF. The CDR3 DNA reads TGTGCCTGGAGTGCACGAACCGGGACAGGGCGAGAGACCCAGTACTTC.

This chain connects TRBV18 to TRBJ2-2; TRBD2 is a possible D gene (6 bases). The V gene's germline CDR1 is KGHSH and CDR2 LQKENI. The CDR3 is 15 residues long. V was cut by 1 base and J by 1 base, with 7 bases left in between. The chain's CDR3 is CASSPRRGNTGELFF. CDR3 coding DNA: TGTGCCAGCTCACCACGGAGGGGGAACACCGGGGAGCTGTTTTTT.

CDR3 sequence (DNA): TGTGCCAGCTCCCTCATGGGGGCGGGGGGCTCCTACGAGCAGTACTTC. Amino acids: CASSLMGAGGSYEQYF. V usage is TRBV18 and J usage is TRBJ2-7, with 8 nucleotides matching TRBD2. CDR1 KGHSH and CDR2 LQKENI come from the germline V gene. There are 16 residues in the CDR3. Trimming at V came to 6 bases and at J to 0 bases, leaving 10 bases not matched to a gene.

The chain is built from TRBV2 and TRBJ1-1; 9 bases map to TRBD1. The germline CDR1 and CDR2 sequences are SNHLY and FYNNEI. The CDR3 contains 13 residues. V shed 5 bases and J 8 bases; nucleotides not matched to a gene: 6. The CDR3, as DNA: TGTGCCAGCAGTCTGGACAGGGGTGGGGAAGCTTTCTTT. It specifies CASSLDRGGEAFF.

This chain joins TRBV7-8 and TRBJ1-3, with D tentatively TRBD1 (5 bases). CDR3 length equals 15 residues. V was clipped by 5 bases and J by 3 bases, with 14 bases between them. Germline CDR1 SGHVS, CDR2 FQNEAQ. CDR3 nucleotides: TGTGCCAGCAGCCGGGACCAGGGATTTGGAAACACCATATATTTT. This codes for CASSRDQGFGNTIYF.

CDR3: CASSMGQGVWNQPQHF. CDR3 bases: TGTGCCAGTAGTATGGGACAGGGGGTTTGGAATCAGCCCCAGCATTTT. This chain uses TRBV19 with TRBJ1-5, with TRBD1 matching over 11 bases. J was trimmed by 4 bases and V by 3 bases; bases with no gene match: 5. The CDR3 is 16 amino acids. Germline CDR1 LNHDA, CDR2 SQIVND (reference sequence). Together with reference TRBV19 and TRBJ1-5, the CDR3 gives the full variable domain: DGGITQSPKYLFRKEGQNVTLSCEQNLNHDAMYWYRQDPGQGLRLIYYSQIVNDFQKGDIAEGYSVSREKKESFPLTVTSAQKNPTAFYLCASSMGQGVWNQPQHFGDGTRLSIL.

CDR3 DNA sequence: TGTGCCATGGGGACAGACACTGAAGCTTTCTTT. It codes for CAMGTDTEAFF. The V and J genes are TRBV10-3 and TRBJ1-1; 7 bases are a match to TRBD1. Germline trimming cut 9 bases from V and 3 bases from J; bases unmatched to any gene: 1. This CDR3 is 11 amino acids long. The germline V gene has CDR1 ENHRY and CDR2 SYGVKD.

The rearrangement joins TRBV5-1 to TRBJ1-4, with 7 nucleotides matching TRBD1. The V gene end was trimmed by 4 bases and the J gene end by 8 bases; junction bases not matched to a gene: 14. The germline V gene encodes CDR1 SGHRS and CDR2 YFSETQ. CDR3 length: 16 residues. The CDR3 protein is CASSLQPQGLDEKLFF. CDR3 bases: TGCGCCAGCAGCCTCCAGCCACAGGGGTTGGACGAAAAACTGTTTTTT.

In its sample, this clone was seen once. Other DNA sequences in the same sample also yield this CDR3. V usage is TRBV5-1 and J usage is TRBJ1-2; D is ambiguous. The germline V and J ends were trimmed by 0 bases and 8 bases, with 8 bases remaining between them. The germline V gene encodes CDR1 SGHRS and CDR2 YFSETQ. This CDR3 is 12 amino acids long. The CDR3 sequence is CASSLEGAGYTF. In DNA, the CDR3 is TGCGCCAGCAGCTTGGAGGGAGCCGGCTACACCTTC.

The V gene is TRBV7-8, the J gene TRBJ2-5; 9 bases are shared with TRBD1. The CDR3 spans 15 residues. Germline V CDR1 and CDR2: SGHVS, FQNEAQ. V gave up 2 bases and J gave up 4 bases; unmatched junction bases: 5. CDR3 in amino acids: CASSLRDRAVETQYF. For the CDR3, the DNA is TGTGCCAGCAGCTTAAGGGACAGGGCAGTAGAGACCCAGTACTTC.

This chain joins TRBV11-2 and TRBJ2-2; D not resolved. The ends were cut back, 5 bases at V and 0 bases at J, with 7 bases in the middle. Germline CDR1 and CDR2: SGHAT and FQNNGV. This CDR3 region has 14 residues. This CDR3 reads CASSPSSNTGELFF. DNA of the CDR3: TGTGCCAGCAGCCCCAGTTCGAACACCGGGGAGCTGTTTTTT.

CDR3 in amino acids: CAISYSGESTEAFF. The DNA of the CDR3 is TGTGCCATCAGCTACTCCGGGGAGAGCACTGAAGCTTTCTTT. The chain links TRBV10-3 to TRBJ1-1; D is unclear. Germline CDR1 reads ENHRY; CDR2 reads SYGVKD. The CDR3 runs to 14 residues. The V and J ends lost 6 bases and 4 bases respectively, with 15 bases between them.

This chain links TRBV19 with TRBJ1-5; perhaps TRBD1 as D (5 bases). The CDR3 covers 17 residues. The germline V and J ends were trimmed by 5 bases and 4 bases, with 21 bases remaining between them. CDR1 and CDR2 from the germline V gene are LNHDA and SQIVND (reference sequence). CDR3 in amino acids: CASSSKDRKAENQPQHF. The CDR3 DNA reads TGTGCCAGTAGTTCGAAAGACAGAAAGGCGGAAAATCAGCCCCAGCATTTT.

The chain employs TRBV12-3 or TRBV12-4 and TRBJ2-1; tentative D call: TRBD1 (7 bases). This CDR3 is 12 amino acids long. Trimming cost V 11 bases and J 3 bases, with 11 bases left between them. The CDR3 DNA follows: TGTGCCTCAGGGGGACTCTACAATGAGCAGTTCTTC. Translating gives CASGGLYNEQFF.